The T cell receptor beta chain described here comes from a study of blood T cell repertoires in COVID-19. Study context: Samples came from the United States, Italy and Spain, spanning acute and convalescent COVID-19. T cells, B-cell-depleted T cells, or PBMCs provided the cDNA or gDNA that served as material.

Per the study methods: Estimated nucleated cell counts came from reference gene primer amplification. Using immunoSEQ multiplex PCR, the repertoire was profiled, and TCRdb retains in-frame clones only, with some absent. Clone size and V and J calls were adopted from that table, with D and trimming inferred from the DNA. The sample contains over 200,000 clones, nearly 90% of which appear only once. V was cut by 3 bases and J by 4 bases, with 12 bases left in between. Germline loops: CDR1 LNHDA, CDR2 SQIVND (reference sequence). The CDR3 has 14 amino acids. Sequenced material: peripheral blood. The receptor was isolated from a woman younger than 35 who had recovered from COVID-19. J is TRBJ1-2 and V is TRBV19; D remains ambiguous. The CDR3 region has the DNA TGTGCCAGTAGTATTATGGCGGCTCCCTATGGCTACACCTTC. As protein: CASSIMAAPYGYTF.